This T cell receptor (beta chain) was retrieved from a study of metastatic and nonmetastatic thyroid tumors. TCRdb reprocessed the PCR reads via MiXCR. The sample yields about 7,100 clones, around 37% seen once. This CDR3 is built from 15 residues. The V end was cut by 6 bases, the J end by 0 bases, with 9 bases between. In germline, CDR1 is SNHLY, CDR2 FYNNEI. There were no patients who had received any treatment before thyroid surgery. This chain joins TRBV2 and TRBJ1-6; D uncertain. The clonotype comes from a female donor with papillary thyroid cancer or a benign thyroid nodule (not recorded which). Some clones in this sample may be carry-over from other donors' samples. Sequenced input: adjacent normal tissue. The CDR3: CASSVPGSYNSPLHF. Written as DNA, the CDR3 is TGTGCCAGCAGCGTGCCCGGCTCCTATAATTCACCCCTCCACTTT.